This T cell receptor beta chain was sequenced in a study of T cell repertoires in aging, cancer and after chemotherapy. Background on the study: Six age groups, ranging from 30 or younger to 70 or older, included the donors. Paired samples before and after chemotherapy came from glioblastoma patients receiving temozolomide-based therapy.

This clonotype has just a few counts. Its antigen is unidentified. Study findings and constraints: Age-matched healthy donors had significantly more diverse, less clonal blood TCR repertoires than untreated cancer patients.

Peripheral blood genomic DNA, not sorted cells or RNA, was the template. A mixed TRB-A/B primer pool amplified rearranged TRB by multiplex touch-down PCR. MiXCR, applied by TCRdb to the multiplex PCR reads, yields one record per CDR3 protein. The sample has about 2,000 distinct CDR3 sequences; 35% to 40% are singletons. The CDR3 has 14 residues. J gave up 6 bases and V 4 bases, and 3 bases lay outside the gene matches. The sequenced material came from blood. This chain joins TRBV12-3 or TRBV12-4 and TRBJ1-6, with 7 bases that match TRBD1. This TCR was recovered from a human donor with a solid tumor. DNA of the CDR3: TGTGCCAGCAGTTCGGGACAGATTAATTCACCCCTCCACTTT. Amino acid sequence: CASSSGQINSPLHF.